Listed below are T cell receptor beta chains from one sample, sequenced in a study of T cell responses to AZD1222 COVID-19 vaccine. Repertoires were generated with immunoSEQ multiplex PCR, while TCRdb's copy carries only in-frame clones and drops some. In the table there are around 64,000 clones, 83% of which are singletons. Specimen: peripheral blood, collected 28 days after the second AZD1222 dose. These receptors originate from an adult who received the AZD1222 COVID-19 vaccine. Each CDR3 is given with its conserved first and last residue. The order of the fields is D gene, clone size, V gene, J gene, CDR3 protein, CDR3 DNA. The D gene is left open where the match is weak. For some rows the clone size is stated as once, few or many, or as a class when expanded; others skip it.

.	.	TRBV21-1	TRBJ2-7	CASPWEGADCEQYF	TGTGCCAGCCCTTGGGAGGGGGCAGATTGCGAGCAGTACTTC
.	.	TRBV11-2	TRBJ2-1	CASSLDLNSHNEQFF	TGTGCCAGCAGCTTAGACCTCAACAGTCACAATGAGCAGTTCTTC
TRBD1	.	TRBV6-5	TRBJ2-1	CASRTGGENEQFF	TGTGCCAGCAGGACAGGGGGCGAGAATGAGCAGTTCTTC
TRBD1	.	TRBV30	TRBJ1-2	CAWSRAGGGYTF	TGTGCCTGGAGTCGGGCAGGGGGCGGCTACACCTTC
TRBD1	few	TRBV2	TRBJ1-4	CASRTGPNEKLFF	TGTGCCAGCCGGACAGGGCCTAATGAAAAACTGTTTTTT
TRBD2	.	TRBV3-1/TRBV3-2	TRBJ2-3	CASSPRTSGGDTQYF	TGTGCCAGCAGCCCCCGGACTAGCGGGGGAGATACGCAGTATTTT
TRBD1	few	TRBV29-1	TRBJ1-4	CGPRDRDSSTNEKLFF	TGCGGCCCCCGGGACAGGGATTCTTCAACTAATGAAAAACTGTTTTTT
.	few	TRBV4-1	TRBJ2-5	CASSHGRTETQYF	TGCGCCAGCAGCCATGGGCGGACAGAGACCCAGTACTTC
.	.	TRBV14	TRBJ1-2	CASSQVNQLGDLEYTF	TGTGCCAGCAGCCAAGTTAATCAATTGGGGGACCTGGAATACACCTTC
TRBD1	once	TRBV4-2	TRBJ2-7	CAPRHDDWGTGKPYEQYF	TGTGCCCCCCGCCACGACGACTGGGGGACAGGCAAACCTTACGAGCAGTACTTC
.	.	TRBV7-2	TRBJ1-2	CASSLGGSLGTGYTF	TGTGCCAGCAGCTTAGGTGGCAGTTTGGGGACTGGCTACACCTTC
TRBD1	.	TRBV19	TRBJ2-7	CASSGQGAGEQYF	TGTGCCAGTAGTGGACAGGGGGCCGGAGAGCAGTACTTC
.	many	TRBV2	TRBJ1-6	CASSGRGSSYNSPLHF	TGTGCCAGCAGTGGCAGGGGAAGCTCCTATAATTCACCCCTCCACTTT
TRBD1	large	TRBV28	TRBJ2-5	CASSLGQPQETQYF	TGTGCCAGCAGTTTGGGACAGCCCCAAGAGACCCAGTACTTC
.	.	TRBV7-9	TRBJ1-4	CASAPPGEGKEKLFF	TGTGCCAGCGCCCCACCGGGGGAGGGGAAGGAAAAACTGTTTTTT
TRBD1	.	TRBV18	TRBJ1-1	CASSPGQGPVAFF	TGTGCCAGCTCACCTGGACAGGGCCCGGTAGCTTTCTTT
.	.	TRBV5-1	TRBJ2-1	CASSLGLKGPAGDNEQFF	TGCGCCAGCAGCTTGGGATTGAAGGGCCCAGCGGGCGACAATGAGCAGTTCTTC
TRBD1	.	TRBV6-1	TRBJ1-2	CASSEMRTGPYGYTF	TGTGCCAGCAGTGAAATGCGGACAGGGCCCTATGGCTACACCTTC
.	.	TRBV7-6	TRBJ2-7	CASSPSSGTIDLSIYEQYF	TGTGCCAGCAGCCCGTCCTCCGGGACAATCGATTTGAGTATCTACGAGCAGTACTTC
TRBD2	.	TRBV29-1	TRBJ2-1	CSVEVPIGLAGGRSYNEQFF	TGCAGCGTTGAAGTCCCCATTGGGCTAGCGGGGGGCCGCTCCTACAATGAGCAGTTCTTC
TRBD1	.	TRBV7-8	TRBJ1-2	CASRPFPGQTPSGYTF	TGTGCCAGCAGGCCTTTCCCGGGACAGACGCCGAGTGGCTACACCTTC
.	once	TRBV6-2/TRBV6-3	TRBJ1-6	CASSFLDADNSPLHF	TGTGCCAGCAGTTTCCTGGACGCCGATAATTCACCCCTCCACTTT
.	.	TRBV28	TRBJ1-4	CASSFQGANEKLFF	TGTGCCAGCAGTTTCCAGGGAGCTAATGAAAAACTGTTTTTT
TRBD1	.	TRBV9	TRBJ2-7	CASSVGQTGGEQYF	TGTGCCAGCAGCGTAGGGCAAACAGGGGGCGAGCAGTACTTC
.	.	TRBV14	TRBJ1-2	CASSQWAYYGYTF	TGTGCCAGCAGCCAGTGGGCCTACTATGGCTACACCTTC
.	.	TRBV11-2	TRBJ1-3	CASSIQGRRNTIYF	TGTGCCAGCAGCATACAGGGTAGAAGAAACACCATATATTTT
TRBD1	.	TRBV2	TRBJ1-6	CASSEFRGLSPLHF	TGTGCCAGCAGTGAATTTAGGGGGCTTTCACCCCTCCACTTT
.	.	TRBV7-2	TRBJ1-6	CASSPVANSPLHF	TGTGCCAGCAGCCCCGTCGCCAATTCACCCCTCCACTTT
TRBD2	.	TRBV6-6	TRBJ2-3	CASSGSLAGHTDTQYF	TGTGCCAGCAGCGGGTCACTAGCGGGGCACACAGATACGCAGTATTTT
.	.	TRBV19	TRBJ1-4	CASSRGQSGTNEKLFF	TGTGCCAGTAGTCGGGGCCAGAGCGGTACTAATGAAAAACTGTTTTTT
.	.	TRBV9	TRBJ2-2	CASSPSPTGELFF	TGTGCCAGCAGCCCAAGCCCTACCGGGGAGCTGTTTTTT
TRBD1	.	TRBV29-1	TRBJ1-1	CSVVRGGNTEAFF	TGCAGCGTTGTACGAGGGGGCAATACTGAAGCTTTCTTT
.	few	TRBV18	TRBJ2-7	CASSPSVEGEQYF	TGTGCCAGCTCACCTTCCGTTGAGGGCGAGCAGTACTTC
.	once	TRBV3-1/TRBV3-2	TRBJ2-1	CASSPCCPFHSDNEQFF	TGTGCCAGCAGCCCGTGCTGTCCCTTCCATTCCGACAATGAGCAGTTCTTC
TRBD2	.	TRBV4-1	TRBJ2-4	CASSQPVSGGYKNIQYF	TGCGCCAGCAGCCAACCCGTTTCCGGGGGGTATAAAAACATTCAGTACTTC
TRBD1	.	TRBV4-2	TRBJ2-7	CATPQHDWGTGKPYEQYF	TGTGCCACCCCCCAACACGACTGGGGGACAGGCAAACCTTACGAGCAGTACTTC
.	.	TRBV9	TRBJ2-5	CASSVGQPAGYETQYF	TGTGCCAGCAGCGTAGGTCAGCCGGCTGGGTACGAGACCCAGTACTTC
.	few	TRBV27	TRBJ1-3	CASRTGWPGNTIYF	TGTGCCAGCAGGACTGGCTGGCCCGGAAACACCATATATTTT
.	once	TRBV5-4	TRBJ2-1	CASSLGQVGREQFF	TGTGCCAGCAGCTTGGGCCAGGTAGGGCGCGAGCAGTTCTTC
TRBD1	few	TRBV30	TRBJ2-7	CAWSGWDRNPYEQYF	TGTGCCTGGAGTGGTTGGGACAGGAATCCCTACGAGCAGTACTTC
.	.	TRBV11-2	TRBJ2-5	CASSPPGDRDGGTQYF	TGTGCCAGCAGCCCCCCGGGGGACAGAGACGGGGGGACCCAGTACTTC
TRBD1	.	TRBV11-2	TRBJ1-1	CASSSQGEDTEAFF	TGTGCCAGCAGCTCACAGGGGGAGGACACTGAAGCTTTCTTT
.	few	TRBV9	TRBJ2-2	CASSVGLGSGELFF	TGTGCCAGCAGCGTAGGGCTCGGGTCCGGGGAGCTGTTTTTT
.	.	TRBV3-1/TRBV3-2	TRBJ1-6	CASSQVSGANSPLHF	TGTGCCAGCAGCCAAGTTTCGGGGGCGAATTCACCCCTCCACTTT
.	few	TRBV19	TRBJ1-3	CASSIGSSGNTIYF	TGTGCCAGTAGTATTGGGAGCTCTGGAAACACCATATATTTT
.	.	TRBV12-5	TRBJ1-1	CASGLYQGLPNTEAFF	TGTGCTAGTGGTTTGTATCAGGGCCTTCCGAACACTGAAGCTTTCTTT
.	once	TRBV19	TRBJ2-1	CASSAAHYNEQFF	TGTGCCAGTAGCGCGGCACATTACAATGAGCAGTTCTTC
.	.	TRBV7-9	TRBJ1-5	CASSLGDQPQHF	TGTGCCAGCAGCTTAGGAGACCAGCCCCAGCATTTT
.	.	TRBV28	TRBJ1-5	CASIPGDRSNQPQHF	TGTGCCAGCATCCCGGGTGATAGGTCCAATCAGCCCCAGCATTTT
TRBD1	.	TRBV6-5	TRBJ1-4	CASSRQGAYEKLFF	TGTGCCAGCAGTAGACAGGGGGCATATGAAAAACTGTTTTTT
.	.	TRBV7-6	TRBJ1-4	CASSLRADGEKLFF	TGTGCCAGCAGCTTAAGGGCAGACGGGGAAAAACTGTTTTTT
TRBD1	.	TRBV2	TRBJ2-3	CASGQGGPTDTQYF	TGTGCCAGCGGACAGGGGGGCCCGACAGATACGCAGTATTTT
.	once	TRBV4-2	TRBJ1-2	CASSQWGFRYGYTF	TGTGCCAGCAGCCAATGGGGGTTTAGGTATGGCTACACCTTC
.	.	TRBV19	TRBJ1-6	CASSGWGYNSPLHF	TGTGCCAGCAGTGGCTGGGGCTATAATTCACCCCTCCACTTT
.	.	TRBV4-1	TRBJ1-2	CASSQVGNYGAGYTF	TGCGCCAGCAGCCAAGTGGGGAATTATGGAGCTGGCTACACCTTC